The table lists the clone carrying this T cell receptor (beta chain) with a few counts. These data originate in a study of tumor-infiltrating lymphocytes in oesophageal squamous cell carcinoma. A single record per CDR3 protein comes from TCRdb applying MiXCR to the PCR reads. Found here are more than 15,000 distinct CDR3 sequences, 40% to 55% of them singletons; the top ten hold 23%. Germline lookup yields CDR1 SGHVS and CDR2 FQNEAQ. The CDR3 totals 14 residues. V was cut by 2 bases and J by 4 bases, with 11 bases left in between. This chain links TRBV7-8 with TRBJ1-1, with D maybe TRBD1 (5 bases). The sample comprised esophageal tumor tissue. This sequence originates from a male donor with esophageal squamous cell carcinoma. The CDR3 nucleotides are TGTGCCAGCAGCTTAAAAGGGGTTTCCACTGAAGCTTTCTTT. This encodes CASSLKGVSTEAFF.